This note documents a single T cell receptor (beta chain) sequence. The sample is drawn from a study of shared clonotypes between healthy human individuals. Deep-level assay runs were performed. Only in-frame clones appear in the TCRdb table, and some are missing; sequencing was by immunoSEQ multiplex PCR. Altogether some 2,500,000 clones are present, roughly 93% being singletons, with the ten largest covering around 0.4%. Germline lookup yields CDR1 ENHRY and CDR2 SYGVKD. The CDR3 totals 12 residues. The ends were cut back, 8 bases at V and 3 bases at J, with 10 bases in the middle. The genes are TRBV10-3 and TRBJ1-1; a weak D match, TRBD1 (5 bases). The source material was naive CD4+ T cells from PBMCs. Subset described: CD45RA+ positively selected. The sequence was obtained from a man aged 18 to 29 in good health. Some clones in this sample may be carry-over from other donors' samples. The CDR3 protein is CAIGGGDTEAFF. CDR3 sequence (DNA): TGTGCCATCGGTGGGGGTGACACTGAAGCTTTCTTT.